Listed here are 32 T cell receptor beta chains from one sample, sequenced in a study of blood T cell repertoires in COVID-19 (dated by TCRdb to the early 2020s). The library was obtained by the immunoSEQ multiplex PCR assay. The table was pulled from immuneACCESS by TCRdb, which kept in-frame rearrangements only. Such tables lose some clones; where checked, under half of the loss comes from unresolved V genes, and the rest has no known cause. The sample contains a few hundred thousand clones, roughly 90% of them found a single time. The top ten clones comprise over 9% of the sample. The sample consisted of PBMCs or T cells enriched from blood (not recorded which). The receptors stem from a woman in her 40s who had recovered from COVID-19.

The count of this clone is one. The chain joins TRBV19 to TRBJ2-3; 7 nucleotides agree with TRBD1. Per the germline V gene, CDR1 is LNHDA and CDR2 is SQIVND (reference sequence). Trimming took 11 bases from V and 1 from J; bases not matched to a gene: 6. The CDR3 loop spans 13 amino acids. The CDR3 bases are TGTGCCGCAGGACAGGAGGGCACAGATACGCAGTATTTT. Translating gives CAAGQEGTDTQYF.

The chain combines TRBV7-2 with TRBJ2-3, with D possibly matching TRBD2 (6 bases). The CDR3 runs to 16 residues. The V gene's germline CDR1 is SGHTA and CDR2 FQGNSA. V was shortened by 5 bases and J by 3 bases, with 18 bases between the two germline ends. The CDR3 DNA follows: TGTGCCAGCAGCCAAATTGGAGCGGGTTGGACAGATACGCAGTATTTT. Its protein product is CASSQIGAGWTDTQYF.

The gene calls are TRBV9 and TRBJ1-6, with TRBD1 as a possible D gene (5 bases). The CDR3 covers 15 residues. Trimming cost V 3 bases and J 7 bases, with 14 bases left between them. The V gene's germline CDR1 is SGDLS and CDR2 YYNGEE. The CDR3 DNA follows: TGTGCCAGCAGCGGGAGGGGATCCGGCAATTCACCCCTCCACTTT. It encodes CASSGRGSGNSPLHF.

The V call is TRBV19, the J call TRBJ1-2; TRBD1 agrees at 7 bases. CDR3 length: 13 residues. The germline CDR1 and CDR2 sequences are LNHDA and SQIVND (reference sequence). Germline trimming cut 7 bases from V and 5 bases from J; bases unmatched to any gene: 7. This chain's CDR3 is CASIDRDQYGYTF. The DNA for the CDR3 is TGTGCCAGTATTGACAGGGATCAGTATGGCTACACCTTC.

This clone was seen only once. The V call is TRBV28, the J call TRBJ2-2; tentative D call: TRBD2 (6 bases). The CDR3 is 14 residues long. Germline V gene sequence: CDR1 MDHEN, CDR2 SYDVKM. Trimming shortened V by 9 bases and J by 7 bases, and 18 bases separated the two germline ends. For the CDR3, the DNA is TGTGCCAGATTACCCGCGGGGTGGGGCGGGGAGCTGTTTTTT. Its translation: CARLPAGWGGELFF. Drawing the rest from reference TRBV28 and TRBJ2-2, the complete variable domain is DVKVTQSSRYLVKRTGEKVFLECVQDMDHENMFWYRQDPGLGLRLIYFSYDVKMKEKGDIPEGYSVSREKKERFSLILESASTNQTSMYLCARLPAGWGGELFFGEGSRLTVL.

The chain carries TRBV18 and TRBJ2-2, with TRBD2 as a possible D gene (5 bases). The germline CDR1 and CDR2 sequences are KGHSH and LQKENI. The V end was cut by 6 bases, the J end by 0 bases, with 11 bases between. The CDR3 runs to 15 residues. The CDR3 is CASSRVHPNTGELFF. The CDR3 DNA sequence: TGTGCCAGCTCGCGGGTTCATCCGAACACCGGGGAGCTGTTTTTT.

This rearrangement joins TRBV7-8 to TRBJ1-2; D gene unclear. CDR3 length: 14 residues. Deletions cut 5 bases from V and 8 bases from J, with 18 bases between. Germline CDR1 and CDR2: SGHVS and FQNEAQ. This chain's CDR3 is CASSTSGPGKGYTF. As DNA, the CDR3 is TGTGCCAGCAGCACCAGCGGTCCGGGGAAAGGCTACACCTTC.

The chain links TRBV11-3 to TRBJ2-7; 9 positions agree with TRBD2. Germline CDR1 reads SGHNT; CDR2 reads YENEEA. The CDR3 has 15 residues. With V trimmed by 6 bases and J by 4 bases, 10 bases remained unmatched. CDR3 sequence (DNA): TGTGCCAGCAGTTCTAGCGGGAACCCTTGGTACGAGCAGTACTTC. As protein: CASSSSGNPWYEQYF.

V gene TRBV7-3 combines with J gene TRBJ2-3, with a tentative D call TRBD1 (5 bases). V lost 6 bases and J lost 2, with 15 bases in between. Germline V gene lookup returns CDR1 SGHTA and CDR2 FQGTGA. The CDR3 consists of 15 residues. CDR3 loop: CASSPIGQTTDTQYF. The CDR3 bases are TGTGCCAGCAGTCCCATAGGACAAACCACAGATACGCAGTATTTT.

V and J are TRBV7-2 and TRBJ2-7; tentative D call: TRBD1 (5 bases). Germline lookup yields CDR1 SGHTA and CDR2 FQGNSA. Trimming took off 0 bases at V and 3 bases at J, with 15 bases between the two ends. The CDR3 loop spans 16 amino acids. The CDR3 nucleotides are TGTGCCAGCAGCTTAGCCCCAGGGCGTCGCGACTACGAGCAGTACTTC. It is translated as CASSLAPGRRDYEQYF. Supplemented by reference TRBV7-2 and TRBJ2-7, the full variable domain reads GAGVSQSPSNKVTEKGKDVELRCDPISGHTALYWYRQSLGQGLEFLIYFQGNSAPDKSGLPSDRFSAERTGGSVSTLTIQRTQQEDSAVYLCASSLAPGRRDYEQYFGPGTRLTVT.

This chain links TRBV11-2 with TRBJ2-1, with TRBD2 matching 9 bases. This CDR3 contains 15 residues. V gave up 5 bases and J gave up 5 bases; unmatched junction bases: 7. Germline V CDR1 and CDR2: SGHAT, FQNNGV. Here the CDR3 DNA reads TGTGCCAGCAGCCCGGTAGCGGGAGAAAACAATGAGCAGTTCTTC. Translation: CASSPVAGENNEQFF.

This clone was observed a single time. The chain carries TRBV6-4 and TRBJ2-2; 8 bases fit TRBD2. From germline, CDR1 is MRHNA and CDR2 SNTAGT. The CDR3 extends over 15 amino acids. With V trimmed by 4 bases and J by 4 bases, 5 bases remained unmatched. The CDR3 DNA reads as TGTGCCAGCAGTGCGCTAGCGGGCCCCACCGGGGAGCTGTTTTTT. This codes for CASSALAGPTGELFF.

The rearrangement links TRBV19 to TRBJ2-7, with a possible D match to TRBD1 (7 bases). Germline V gives CDR1 LNHDA, CDR2 SQIVND (reference sequence). V was trimmed by 6 bases and J by 0 bases, leaving 12 bases between them. This CDR3 contains 14 residues. CDR3 sequence reads: CASRSGDSSYEQYF. The DNA for the CDR3 is TGTGCCAGTAGATCGGGGGACAGCTCCTACGAGCAGTACTTC.

This chain joins TRBV3-1 (or the pseudogene TRBV3-2) and TRBJ2-5, with D tentatively TRBD2 (5 bases). The germline V gene encodes CDR1 LGHDT and CDR2 YNNKEL (reference sequence). CDR3 length equals 13 residues. Trimming took 0 bases from V and 14 from J, leaving 16 bases between them. As DNA, the CDR3 is TGTGCCAGCAGCCAAGAAACTCTAGCCCACTCCTACTTC. It encodes CASSQETLAHSYF.

This clone was picked up a small number of times. The chain links TRBV6-2 or TRBV6-3 to TRBJ1-5; the match to TRBD1 covers 8 bases. CDR1 is MNHEY, CDR2 SVGEGT, per germline. V shed 6 bases and J 6 bases; nucleotides not matched to a gene: 4. CDR3 length equals 13 residues. The chain's CDR3 is CASSGQGGQPQHF. The CDR3 region has the DNA TGTGCCAGCAGCGGACAGGGCGGTCAGCCCCAGCATTTT.

This clone has only one observation. The chain carries TRBV30 and TRBJ1-2; tentative D call: TRBD1 (5 bases). Germline V CDR1 and CDR2: GTSNPN, SVGIG (reference sequence). Trimming removed 3 bases at V and 2 bases at J, with 16 bases between. The CDR3 covers 15 residues. The DNA for the CDR3 is TGTGCCTGGAGGGGGGAGGGGAAGATCAACTATGGCTACACCTTC. Its translation is CAWRGEGKINYGYTF.

The chain is built from TRBV7-6 and TRBJ1-2; TRBD1 agrees at 9 bases. Germline CDR1 SGHVS, CDR2 FNYEAQ. V gave up 5 bases and J gave up 0 bases; unmatched junction bases: 7. The CDR3 is 16 amino acids. CDR3 in DNA: TGTGCCAGCAGCCCCGGGACAGGGAGAGCTAACTATGGCTACACCTTC. Translated: CASSPGTGRANYGYTF.

The rearrangement joins TRBV7-9 to TRBJ1-6; 11 bases are shared with TRBD1. The CDR3 is 14 residues long. CDR1 is SEHNR and CDR2 is FQNEAQ in the germline V gene (reference sequence). The ends lost 6 bases at V and 5 bases at J; junction bases unmatched: 0. The CDR3 nucleotides read TGTGCCAGCAGGGGACAGGGGGATAATTCACCCCTCCACTTT. Its translation is CASRGQGDNSPLHF.

The chain has TRBV7-3 and TRBJ2-7; 10 bases fit TRBD2. V shed 0 bases and J 0 bases; nucleotides not matched to a gene: 20. CDR3 length: 22 amino acids. The germline CDR1 and CDR2 sequences are SGHTA and FQGTGA. The CDR3 DNA follows: TGTGCCAGCAGCTTAACGAGGTGGGGGTTGGTAGCGGGAGGTGCCTGCTCCTACGAGCAGTACTTC. Translated: CASSLTRWGLVAGGACSYEQYF.

CDR3 coding DNA: TGTGCCAGTAGTGTTAGACAGGGAGGCTATGGCTACACCTTC. This sequence encodes CASSVRQGGYGYTF. The chain employs TRBV19 and TRBJ1-2, with 7 bases identical to TRBD1. Looked up from germline, CDR1 is LNHDA and CDR2 is SQIVND (reference sequence). This CDR3 has 14 residues. After removal of 5 bases from V and 4 bases from J, the junction contained 7 bases not matched to a gene.

The V call is TRBV3-1 (or the pseudogene TRBV3-2), the J call TRBJ1-6; tentatively, D is TRBD1 (5 bases). Trimming removed 5 bases from V and 0 bases from J, with 11 bases in between. The CDR3 covers 16 residues. Germline values: CDR1 LGHDT, CDR2 YNNKEL (reference sequence). Here the CDR3 reads CASSDGGSSYNSPLHF. The CDR3 coding sequence is TGTGCCAGCAGCGACGGGGGGAGCTCCTATAATTCACCCCTCCACTTT.

The table lists this clone with a count of one. V is TRBV7-2 and J is TRBJ2-7, with D possibly being TRBD1 (5 bases). Per germline, CDR1 SGHTA and CDR2 FQGNSA. The V and J ends lost 1 base and 1 base respectively, with 8 bases between them. This CDR3 spans 14 amino acids. Written as DNA, the CDR3 is TGTGCCAGCAGCTTAGACCCAGGGTCCTACGAGCAGTACTTC. It codes for CASSLDPGSYEQYF. The full variable domain, completed using reference TRBV7-2 and TRBJ2-7, is GAGVSQSPSNKVTEKGKDVELRCDPISGHTALYWYRQSLGQGLEFLIYFQGNSAPDKSGLPSDRFSAERTGGSVSTLTIQRTQQEDSAVYLCASSLDPGSYEQYFGPGTRLTVT.

The chain uses TRBV7-8 and TRBJ1-4; TRBD1 is a possible D gene (6 bases). The CDR3 spans 17 residues. Germline loops: CDR1 SGHVS, CDR2 FQNEAQ. Trimming removed 0 bases at V and 2 bases at J, with 13 bases between. The CDR3 DNA reads as TGTGCCAGCAGCTTAGCGCGGGCAGGGGTTACTAATGAAAAACTGTTTTTT. Residues: CASSLARAGVTNEKLFF.

The gene calls are TRBV15 and TRBJ1-2; 8 bases line up with TRBD1. V shed 1 base and J 4 bases; nucleotides not matched to a gene: 2. Germline V lookup: CDR1 LNHNV, CDR2 YYDKDF (reference sequence). The CDR3 has 14 amino acids. CDR3 in DNA: TGTGCCACCAGCAGAGCCACAGGGGGCTATGGCTACACCTTC. Translated: CATSRATGGYGYTF.

This clone came up once. CDR3 region: CASSKSTPGRYEQYF. The CDR3, as DNA: TGTGCCAGCAGCAAGTCGACACCCGGGAGGTACGAGCAGTACTTC. The gene calls are TRBV21-1 and TRBJ2-7; no check of the table's D call, TRBD2, against the DNA was made. TRBV21-1 is designated a pseudogene. The CDR3 covers 15 residues.

The chain recombines TRBV29-1 with TRBJ1-3; tentative D call: TRBD1 (6 bases). The V gene lost 2 bases and the J gene lost 0 bases, with 14 bases spanning the gap. The CDR3 is 16 residues long. Germline assignment: CDR1 SQVTM and CDR2 ANQGSEA. The DNA of the CDR3 is TGCAGCGTTGAAACCCGGACAGACCACTCTGGAAACACCATATATTTT. Amino acid sequence: CSVETRTDHSGNTIYF.

The rearrangement uses TRBV7-9 and TRBJ2-5; 7 bases map to TRBD1. CDR1 and CDR2 from the germline V gene are SEHNR and FQNEAQ (reference sequence). The CDR3 length is 15 residues. The V segment lost 4 bases and the J segment 4 bases; nucleotides outside the gene matches: 9. The chain's CDR3 is CASSSPRTGRETQYF. The DNA of the CDR3 is TGTGCCAGCAGCTCACCGAGGACAGGAAGAGAGACCCAGTACTTC.

The chain links TRBV15 to TRBJ1-1; the D is unclear. V was shortened by 6 bases and J by 2 bases, with 13 bases between the two germline ends. The germline CDR1 and CDR2 sequences are LNHNV and YYDKDF (reference sequence). CDR3 length: 14 amino acids. In DNA form, the CDR3 reads TGTGCCACCAGTCCCCCCTGGGCCAACACTGAAGCTTTCTTT. Encoded protein: CATSPPWANTEAFF. The full variable domain, rest sourced from reference TRBV15 and TRBJ1-1, is DAMVIQNPRYQVTQFGKPVTLSCSQTLNHNVMYWYQQKSSQAPKLLFHYYDKDFNNEADTPDNFQSRRPNTSFCFLDIRSPGLGDTAMYLCATSPPWANTEAFFGQGTRLTVV.

V and J are TRBV4-3 and TRBJ1-1; D gene unclear. The germline gives CDR1 LGHNA, CDR2 YSLEER. The CDR3 is 13 amino acids. V was pared by 4 bases and J by 4 bases, with 10 bases between. CDR3 nucleotide sequence: TGCGCCAGCAGCCTCCGGCGGGGCACTGAAGCTTTCTTT. It encodes CASSLRRGTEAFF.

The chain uses TRBV18 and TRBJ1-6; 9 bases fit TRBD1. This CDR3 has 15 amino acids. Germline trimming cut 2 bases from V and 7 bases from J; bases unmatched to any gene: 3. Germline V gives CDR1 KGHSH, CDR2 LQKENI. The CDR3 loop is CASSPDRGTNSPLHF. CDR3 nucleotide sequence: TGTGCCAGCTCACCAGACAGGGGGACAAATTCACCCCTCCACTTT.

The CDR3 region has the DNA TGTGCCAGCAGCCGAGGAGGGAGGGCAGATACGCAGTATTTT. Amino acid sequence: CASSRGGRADTQYF. The J gene is TRBJ2-3, the V gene TRBV6-5, with 7 positions matching TRBD2. The CDR3 runs to 14 residues. With V trimmed by 6 bases and J by 4 bases, 7 bases remained unmatched. CDR1 and CDR2 from the germline V gene are MNHEY and SVGAGI.

This sequence joins TRBV18 and TRBJ2-1; maybe TRBD2 (6 bases). V gave up 5 bases and J gave up 7 bases, with 15 bases separating them. Germline values: CDR1 KGHSH, CDR2 LQKENI. The CDR3 runs 14 residues. The CDR3 loop reads CASSFGTQTNEQFF. CDR3 coding DNA: TGTGCCAGCTCATTCGGGACTCAAACGAATGAGCAGTTCTTC.